The 10 T cell receptor beta chains presented below share a single source sample, sequenced in a study of blood T cells in healthy people across ages. Combining a sample-barcoded 5' primer with a J-beta primer mix, a second PCR ran for roughly 7 to 11 cycles. From the 5' RACE reads, TCRdb called clonotypes with MiXCR, one entry per CDR3 protein. In the table there are 550,000 to 600,000 distinct CDR3 sequences, 27% of which are singletons. Sequenced: blood. These receptors were collected from a woman between 65 and 79 years old in good health.

This clonotype was detected a few times. The rearrangement uses TRBV6-5 and TRBJ2-1; 11 nucleotides align to TRBD2. TRBJ2-5 explains the end of the DNA better; the J call may be wrong. CDR3 size: 16 residues. From germline, CDR1 is MNHEY and CDR2 SVGAGI. The CDR3 spells CASSYPGTSGQETQYF. CDR3 bases: TGTGCCAGCAGTTATCCCGGGACTAGCGGTCAAGAGACCCAGTACTTC.

This clonotype was detected only a few times. The V and J genes are TRBV6-2 or TRBV6-3 and TRBJ2-1; no reliable D call. V was trimmed by 6 bases and J by 9 bases, leaving 12 bases between them. This CDR3 spans 12 amino acids. In germline, CDR1 is MNHEY, CDR2 SVGEGT. Written as DNA, the CDR3 is TGTGCCAGCAGCATCGACTTAGTTGAGCAGTTCTTC. Protein: CASSIDLVEQFF.

This clonotype came up a few times. The V and J genes are TRBV20-1 and TRBJ2-2; TRBD2 matches at 7 bases. This CDR3 is built from 14 residues. Germline CDR1 reads DFQATT; CDR2 reads SNEGSKA (reference sequence). V lost 4 bases to trimming and J lost 4 bases; unmatched junction nucleotides: 6. Written as DNA, the CDR3 is TGCAGTGCTACCGGGACGGGAGGCACCGGGGAGCTGTTTTTT. It codes for CSATGTGGTGELFF.

The sample holds a few counts of this clonotype. V is TRBV12-3 or TRBV12-4 and J is TRBJ1-4; D is unclear. Between the trimmed V and J ends, which lost 5 bases and 7 bases, there was a span of 5 bases. CDR3 length equals 11 residues. Written as DNA, the CDR3 is TGTGCCAGCAGTATCGGTGAAAAACTGTTTTTT. Residues: CASSIGEKLFF.

V usage is TRBV3-1 and J usage is TRBJ1-1; the D gene is possibly TRBD1 (5 bases). The germline gives CDR1 LGHDT, CDR2 YNNKEL (reference sequence). This CDR3 spans 17 amino acids. Trimming cost V 1 base and J 3 bases, with 18 bases left between them. CDR3 nucleotides: TGTGCCAGCAGCCAAGCGGGTAAGTTATTGGGGCACACTGAAGCTTTCTTT. Its translation: CASSQAGKLLGHTEAFF.

This clonotype appeared many times. V is TRBV5-1 and J is TRBJ1-1, with D possibly matching TRBD1 (6 bases). Germline V gives CDR1 SGHRS, CDR2 YFSETQ. Trimming cost V 3 bases and J 0 bases, with 9 bases left between them. The CDR3 covers 14 residues. CDR3 in DNA: TGCGCCAGCAGCTCCGGACAGATGAACACTGAAGCTTTCTTT. Encoded protein: CASSSGQMNTEAFF.

This clonotype was detected only a few times. The gene calls are TRBV7-2 and TRBJ2-3, with a possible D match to TRBD2 (6 bases). CDR1 and CDR2 (germline): SGHTA, FQGNSA. CDR3 size: 14 residues. V gave up 6 bases and J gave up 2 bases, with 12 bases separating them. Here the CDR3 reads CASSRTTNTDTQYF. The CDR3 bases are TGTGCCAGCAGTCGGACTACCAACACAGATACGCAGTATTTT.

The chain has TRBV5-6 and TRBJ1-1; tentative D call: TRBD1 (6 bases). The germline V gene has CDR1 SGHDT and CDR2 YYEEEE. This CDR3 has 15 residues. The V gene lost 2 bases and the J gene lost 0 bases, with 11 bases spanning the gap. CDR3 region: CASSFQGPLNTEAFF. CDR3 DNA: TGTGCCAGCAGCTTCCAGGGGCCTCTGAACACTGAAGCTTTCTTT.

This sequence joins TRBV14 and TRBJ2-5, with a weak D call TRBD2 (5 bases). The V and J ends lost 4 bases and 2 bases respectively, with 23 bases between them. CDR3 size: 18 residues. Germline CDR1 is SGHDN and CDR2 is FVKESK. CDR3 nucleotides: TGTGCCAGCAGCCTCCGACCCCTGGGAGCATTTTTGCAAGAGACCCAGTACTTC. This sequence encodes CASSLRPLGAFLQETQYF. Based on the CDR3 plus reference TRBV14 and TRBJ2-5, the full variable domain is EAGVTQFPSHSVIEKGQTVTLRCDPISGHDNLYWYRRVMGKEIKFLLHFVKESKQDESGMPNNRFLAERTGGTYSTLKVQPAELEDSGVYFCASSLRPLGAFLQETQYFGPGTRLLVL.

For the CDR3, the DNA is TGTGCCAGCGCGGTTGATAGCAATCAGCCCCAGCATTTT. It yields the protein CASAVDSNQPQHF. The chain links TRBV7-3 to TRBJ1-5; D not certain. With 8 bases removed from V and 0 bases from J, the gap between germline ends came to 8 bases. Germline CDR1 is SGHTA and CDR2 is FQGTGA. The CDR3 is made up of 13 amino acids.